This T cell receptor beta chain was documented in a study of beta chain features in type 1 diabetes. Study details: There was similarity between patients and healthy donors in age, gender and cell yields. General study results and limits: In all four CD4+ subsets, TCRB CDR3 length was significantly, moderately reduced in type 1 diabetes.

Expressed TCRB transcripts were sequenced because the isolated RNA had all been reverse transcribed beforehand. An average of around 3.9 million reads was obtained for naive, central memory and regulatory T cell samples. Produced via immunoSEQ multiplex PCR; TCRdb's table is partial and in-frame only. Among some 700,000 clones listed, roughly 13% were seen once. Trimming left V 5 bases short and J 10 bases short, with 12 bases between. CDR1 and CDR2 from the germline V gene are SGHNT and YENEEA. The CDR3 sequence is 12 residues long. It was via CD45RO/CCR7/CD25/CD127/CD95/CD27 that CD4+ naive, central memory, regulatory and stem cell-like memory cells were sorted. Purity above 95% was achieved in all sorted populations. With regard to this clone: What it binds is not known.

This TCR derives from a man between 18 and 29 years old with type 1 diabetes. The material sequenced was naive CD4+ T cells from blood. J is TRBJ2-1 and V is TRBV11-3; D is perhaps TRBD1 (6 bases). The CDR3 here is CASSPTGLEQFF. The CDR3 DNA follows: TGTGCCAGCAGCCCGACAGGACTGGAGCAGTTCTTC. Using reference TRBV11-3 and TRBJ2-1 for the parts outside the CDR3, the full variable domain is EAGVVQSPRYKIIEKKQPVAFWCNPISGHNTLYWYLQNLGQGPELLIRYENEEAVDDSQLPKDRFSAERLKGVDSTLKIQPAELGDSAVYLCASSPTGLEQFFGPGTRLTVL.